This T cell receptor beta chain was observed in a study of response to subunit inactivated influenza vaccine. This clonotype was picked up many times. Trimming took off 1 base at V and 4 bases at J, with 13 bases between the two ends. This CDR3 has 15 residues. MiXCR, applied by TCRdb to the RT-PCR reads, yields one record per CDR3 protein. The data hold about 170,000 distinct CDR3 sequences, with about 10% observed a single time. The source of this sequence is a man aged 50 to 69 who received an inactivated influenza vaccine. V usage is TRBV12-3 or TRBV12-4 and J usage is TRBJ1-2; the D is unclear. The source material was CD8+ T cells sorted from PBMCs, sampled less than 30 months after vaccination. CDR3 region: CASSLGYGLSYGYTF. The CDR3, as DNA: TGTGCCAGCAGTTTAGGTTACGGACTCTCCTATGGCTACACCTTC.